A selection of T cell receptor beta chains follows, all from one sample in a study of CD8+ T cells in alopecia areata. Profiled with immunoSEQ multiplex PCR; TCRdb holds only in-frame clones, not every one. The sample holds about 120,000 clones; about two fifths are singletons and the top ten take approximately 3%. Sequencing was carried out using CD4+ T cells sorted from blood. The receptors derive from a human donor with alopecia areata. Each CDR3 is given with its conserved first and last residue. A D gene is named only where the DNA matches it firmly. Clone sizes are given selectively: once, few, many, or a class where the clone is expanded.

d_gene,v_gene,j_gene,abundance,CDR3aa,CDR3nt
.,TRBV29-1,TRBJ1-2,.,CSVGLVGQGYTF,TGCAGCGTTGGACTTGTGGGGCAAGGCTACACCTTC
.,TRBV2,TRBJ1-2,.,CASSPGTSGAGYTF,TGTGCCAGCAGTCCAGGGACCTCTGGAGCTGGCTACACCTTC
.,TRBV14,TRBJ1-2,.,CASSQVPRQGYTF,TGTGCCAGCAGCCAAGTGCCCCGACAAGGCTACACCTTC
.,TRBV27,TRBJ2-3,.,CASSLSRDTQYF,TGTGCCAGCAGTTTATCCAGAGATACGCAGTATTTT
.,TRBV29-1,TRBJ2-1,.,CSVTNRDEQFF,TGCAGCGTTACTAACAGGGATGAGCAGTTCTTC
.,TRBV30,TRBJ2-1,.,CAWSAQGLDYNEQFF,TGTGCCTGGAGTGCACAGGGTCTTGACTACAATGAGCAGTTCTTC
TRBD1,TRBV7-9,TRBJ1-4,few,CASSAGGTNPFF,TGTGCCAGCAGCGCAGGGGGCACTAACCCGTTTTTT
.,TRBV30,TRBJ2-7,few,CAWSVSSGAHEQYF,TGTGCCTGGAGTGTCTCATCAGGGGCCCACGAGCAGTACTTC
.,TRBV5-1,TRBJ2-7,.,CASSQGSMLEQYF,TGCGCCAGCAGCCAGGGGAGTATGTTAGAGCAGTACTTC
TRBD2,TRBV11-2,TRBJ2-7,.,CASSFQDGLAGGKQYF,TGTGCCAGCAGCTTCCAGGACGGACTAGCGGGTGGTAAGCAGTACTTC
TRBD2,TRBV4-3,TRBJ2-5,.,CASSQGASGGLLGETQYF,TGCGCCAGCAGCCAAGGGGCTAGCGGGGGGCTGTTGGGAGAGACCCAGTACTTC
.,TRBV7-9,TRBJ2-5,.,CASSTRALEAQYF,TGTGCCAGCAGCACGAGGGCCCTAGAGGCCCAGTACTTC
.,TRBV19,TRBJ2-3,few,CASSMLAGGTDTQYF,TGTGCCAGTAGTATGTTAGCAGGGGGCACAGATACGCAGTATTTT
.,TRBV6-6,TRBJ2-1,.,CASSYSYQGGNEQFF,TGTGCCAGCAGTTACTCGTACCAGGGGGGCAATGAGCAGTTCTTC
.,TRBV30,TRBJ2-1,.,CAVEKRRYNEQFF,TGTGCCGTTGAAAAACGGAGGTACAATGAGCAGTTCTTC
.,TRBV29-1,TRBJ2-1,.,CSVSGSATNEQFF,TGCAGCGTTTCGGGCAGCGCGACCAATGAGCAGTTCTTC
.,TRBV29-1,TRBJ2-2,.,CSADTLGTGELFF,TGCAGCGCGGACACGCTAGGTACCGGGGAGCTGTTTTTT
TRBD1,TRBV28,TRBJ2-5,.,CASLGQGKETQYF,TGTGCCAGTCTAGGACAGGGAAAAGAGACCCAGTACTTC
TRBD1,TRBV5-1,TRBJ2-1,.,CASSYKTGGAGNEQFF,TGCGCCAGCAGCTACAAAACAGGGGGCGCGGGCAATGAGCAGTTCTTC
.,TRBV13,TRBJ1-4,few,CASSLLNEKLFF,TGTGCCAGCAGCTTACTTAATGAAAAACTGTTTTTT
TRBD1,TRBV5-1,TRBJ2-7,.,CASSVLGQGSYEQYF,TGCGCCAGCAGCGTTTTGGGACAGGGCTCCTACGAGCAGTACTTC
.,TRBV7-2,TRBJ1-1,.,CASSLVFQSIPEAFF,TGTGCCAGCAGCTTAGTGTTCCAGTCTATCCCTGAAGCTTTCTTT
.,TRBV30,TRBJ1-1,.,CAWKVAAEAFF,TGTGCCTGGAAGGTGGCAGCGGAAGCTTTCTTT
.,TRBV4-1,TRBJ2-5,.,CASSQGSISEETQYF,TGCGCCAGCAGCCAAGGGAGCATAAGCGAGGAGACCCAGTACTTC
.,TRBV7-9,TRBJ2-7,few,CASSIPGAGRTEQYF,TGTGCCAGCAGCATCCCCGGGGCAGGGCGAACGGAGCAGTACTTC